This T cell receptor (beta chain) was identified in a study of graft-versus-host responses after intestinal transplantation. On the study more broadly: Anti-thymocyte globulin was used for induction in all recipients, who then took tacrolimus and steroids for about three years.

A few counts support this clone. What it binds is unknown. Per the germline V gene, CDR1 is SGHRS and CDR2 is YFSETQ. The CDR3 length is 15 residues. V lost 0 bases and J 7 bases, leaving 13 bases between the germline ends. Method: immunoSEQ multiplex PCR; TCRdb's copy keeps in-frame clones and lacks some. The sample contains 70,000 to 100,000 clones, roughly nine tenths of which appear only once. Findings of the study overall: Graft-donor T cell macrochimerism in patients accompanied high graft-versus-host to host-versus-graft clonal ratios in allografts.

The V and J genes are TRBV5-1 and TRBJ1-4; no clear D. Material: unstimulated CD4+ T cells sorted from spleen or lymph node cells, obtained before intestinal transplant. The source is a human donor who received an intestinal transplant. The CDR3 DNA sequence: TGCGCCAGCAGCTTGGAAGGTTCTGAGGGTGAAAAACTGTTTTTT. This translates into CASSLEGSEGEKLFF.